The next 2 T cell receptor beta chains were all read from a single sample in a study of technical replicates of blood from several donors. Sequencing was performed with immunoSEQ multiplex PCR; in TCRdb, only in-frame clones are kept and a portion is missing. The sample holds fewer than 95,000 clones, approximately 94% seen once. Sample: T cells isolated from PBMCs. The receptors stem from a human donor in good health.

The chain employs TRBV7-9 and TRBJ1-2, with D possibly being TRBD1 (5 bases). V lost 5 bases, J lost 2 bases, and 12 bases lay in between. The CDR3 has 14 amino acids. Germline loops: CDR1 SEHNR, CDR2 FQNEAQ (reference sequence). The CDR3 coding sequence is TGTGCCAGCAGCACACGGGACTGGAACTATGGCTACACCTTC. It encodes CASSTRDWNYGYTF.

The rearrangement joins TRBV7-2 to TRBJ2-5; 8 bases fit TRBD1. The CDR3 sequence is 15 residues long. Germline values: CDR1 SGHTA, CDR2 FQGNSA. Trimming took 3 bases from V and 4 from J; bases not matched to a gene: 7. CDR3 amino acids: CASSLQTGAGETQYF. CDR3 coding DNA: TGTGCCAGCAGCTTGCAGACAGGGGCGGGAGAGACCCAGTACTTC. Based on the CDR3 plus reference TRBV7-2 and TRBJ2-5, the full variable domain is GAGVSQSPSNKVTEKGKDVELRCDPISGHTALYWYRQSLGQGLEFLIYFQGNSAPDKSGLPSDRFSAERTGGSVSTLTIQRTQQEDSAVYLCASSLQTGAGETQYFGPGTRLLVL.